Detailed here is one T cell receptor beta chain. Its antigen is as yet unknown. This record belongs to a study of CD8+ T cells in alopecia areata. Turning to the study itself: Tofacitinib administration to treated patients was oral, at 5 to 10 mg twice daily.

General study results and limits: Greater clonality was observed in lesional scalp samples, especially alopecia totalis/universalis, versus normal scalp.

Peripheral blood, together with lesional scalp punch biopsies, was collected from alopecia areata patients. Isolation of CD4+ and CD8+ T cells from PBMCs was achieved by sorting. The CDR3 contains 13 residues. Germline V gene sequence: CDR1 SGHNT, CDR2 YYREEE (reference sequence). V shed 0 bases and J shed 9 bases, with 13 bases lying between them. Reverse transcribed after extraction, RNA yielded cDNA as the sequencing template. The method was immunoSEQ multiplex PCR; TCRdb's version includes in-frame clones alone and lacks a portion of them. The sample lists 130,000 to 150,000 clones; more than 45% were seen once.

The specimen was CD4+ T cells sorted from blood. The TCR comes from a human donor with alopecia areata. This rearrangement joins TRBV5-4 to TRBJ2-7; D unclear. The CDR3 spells CASSLAAGPPQYF. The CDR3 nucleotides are TGTGCCAGCAGCTTGGCCGCAGGCCCCCCGCAGTACTTC.